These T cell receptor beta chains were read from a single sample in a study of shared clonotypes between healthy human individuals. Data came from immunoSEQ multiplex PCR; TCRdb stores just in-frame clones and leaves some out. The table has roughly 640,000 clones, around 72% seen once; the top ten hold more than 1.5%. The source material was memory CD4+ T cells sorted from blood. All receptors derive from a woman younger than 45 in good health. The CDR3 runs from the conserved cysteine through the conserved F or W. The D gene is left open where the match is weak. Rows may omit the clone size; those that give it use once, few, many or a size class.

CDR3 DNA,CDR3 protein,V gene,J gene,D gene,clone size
TGCGCCAGCAGCTTGGCCGTCAGGGGGATGTATGGCTACACCTTC,CASSLAVRGMYGYTF,TRBV5-1,TRBJ1-2,TRBD1,NA
TGCGCCAGCAGCCATCGGACTAGCGGGATTGGAGAGACCCAGTACTTC,CASSHRTSGIGETQYF,TRBV4-1,TRBJ2-5,TRBD2,NA
TGTGCCAGCAGTTCCCTTTATAATGAGCAGTTCTTC,CASSSLYNEQFF,TRBV28,TRBJ2-1,NA,NA
TGTGCCAGCATACAGGGTCGAGCGCTCGCAGATACGCAGTATTTT,CASIQGRALADTQYF,TRBV18,TRBJ2-3,NA,NA
TGTGCCAGCAGTTCACGTCCGGGACAGGGTAAGAAGCAGTACTTC,CASSSRPGQGKKQYF,TRBV27,TRBJ2-7,TRBD1,NA
TGTGCCTGGAGCGTTCTCTACGAGCAGTACTTC,CAWSVLYEQYF,TRBV30,TRBJ2-7,NA,NA
TGCGCCAGCAGCCAAGATGTCTATCCCAAAAGGACGGGCTACACCTTC,CASSQDVYPKRTGYTF,TRBV4-1,TRBJ1-2,NA,few
TGTGCCAGTAGGACCGGGACTAGCGGGAGAGAGACCCAGTACTTC,CASRTGTSGRETQYF,TRBV19,TRBJ2-5,TRBD2,NA
TGTGCCAGTAGTTCCCCCCCTACGGGGACTGAAGCTTTCTTT,CASSSPPTGTEAFF,TRBV19,TRBJ1-1,NA,NA
TGTGCCAGCAGCTTATCCACGACTAGCTGGAGCTCCTACAATGAGCAGTTCTTC,CASSLSTTSWSSYNEQFF,TRBV7-2,TRBJ2-1,TRBD2,NA
TGTGCCAGCAGTTACGGGGGACAGGCGGAGGGGAAACTGTTTTTT,CASSYGGQAEGKLFF,TRBV6-5,TRBJ1-4,TRBD1,NA
TGTGCCAGCAGCACCGGGACTAGCGGGAGTGGAGAGACCCAGTACTTC,CASSTGTSGSGETQYF,TRBV2,TRBJ2-5,TRBD2,NA